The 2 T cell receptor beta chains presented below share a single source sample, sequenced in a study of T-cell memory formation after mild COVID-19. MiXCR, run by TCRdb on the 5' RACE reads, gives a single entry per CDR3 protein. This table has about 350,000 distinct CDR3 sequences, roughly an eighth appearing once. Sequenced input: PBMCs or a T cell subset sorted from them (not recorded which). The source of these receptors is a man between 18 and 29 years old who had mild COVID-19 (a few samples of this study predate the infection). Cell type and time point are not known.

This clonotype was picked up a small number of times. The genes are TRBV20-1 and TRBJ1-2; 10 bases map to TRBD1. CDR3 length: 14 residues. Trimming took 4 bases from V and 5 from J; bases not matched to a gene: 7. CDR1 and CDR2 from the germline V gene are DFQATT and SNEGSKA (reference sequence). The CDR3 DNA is TGCAGTGCTAACCCGGGACAGGGGAAATATGGCTACACCTTC. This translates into CSANPGQGKYGYTF.

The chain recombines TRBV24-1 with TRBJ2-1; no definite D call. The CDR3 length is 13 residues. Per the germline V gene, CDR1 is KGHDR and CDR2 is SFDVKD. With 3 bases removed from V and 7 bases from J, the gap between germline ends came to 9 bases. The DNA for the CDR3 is TGTGCCACCAGTGATCCCAATGGGAATGAGCAGTTCTTC. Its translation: CATSDPNGNEQFF.